Listed here are 6 T cell receptor beta chains from one sample, sequenced in a study of T cell changes during pregnancy in multiple sclerosis. Sequencing used immunoSEQ multiplex PCR; TCRdb keeps in-frame clones, though not all of them. The sample includes some 10,000 clones, more than 80% seen only once; the top ten take about 11%. Sequences were derived from CD8+ T cells from peripheral blood mononuclear cells, sampled after pregnancy. These receptors all stem from a female donor in good health, enrolled as a control in a pregnancy study.

The chain uses TRBV6-6 and TRBJ2-5; 9 positions match TRBD2. The ends lost 3 bases at V and 5 bases at J; junction bases unmatched: 10. Germline V gene data show CDR1 as MNHNY and CDR2 as SVGAGI (reference sequence). This CDR3 spans 16 amino acids. The CDR3 reads CASSYFLSGGPETQYF. In nucleotides, the CDR3 is TGTGCCAGCAGTTATTTTCTTAGCGGGGGCCCGGAGACCCAGTACTTC.

This chain joins TRBV4-1 and TRBJ2-7; TRBD2 matches at 11 bases. The V segment lost 2 bases and the J segment 4 bases; nucleotides outside the gene matches: 7. Germline V gene lookup returns CDR1 MGHRA and CDR2 YSYEKL. CDR3 size: 16 residues. The CDR3 DNA follows: TGCGCCAGCAGCCAAATAGCGGGGACTAGCGGTTACGAGCAGTACTTC. Its translation: CASSQIAGTSGYEQYF.

This clone was seen once. The chain carries TRBV6-4 and TRBJ2-7; perhaps TRBD2 as D (6 bases). The CDR3 is 18 residues long. The V end lost 2 bases, the J end lost 3 bases, and 23 bases lay between the germline ends. Per the germline V gene, CDR1 is MRHNA and CDR2 is SNTAGT. The CDR3, as DNA: TGTGCCAGCAGTGACCGTACCGGGGAGGCGGGACTGATCTACGAGCAGTACTTC. It is translated as CASSDRTGEAGLIYEQYF.

V gene TRBV7-6 combines with J gene TRBJ2-1, with TRBD2 matching over 12 bases. The germline gives CDR1 SGHVS, CDR2 FNYEAQ. V lost 4 bases and J lost 9; bases outside the gene matches: 10. The CDR3 extends over 16 amino acids. CDR3 sequence (DNA): TGTGCCAGCAGCTCCGTGCTGACTAGCGGGAGCTCTGAGCAGTTCTTC. This codes for CASSSVLTSGSSEQFF.

The chain uses TRBV14 and TRBJ2-5; 9 bases map to TRBD1. Germline-derived CDR1 and CDR2 are SGHDN and FVKESK. V lost 0 bases, J lost 7 bases, and 12 bases stayed unmatched. The CDR3 runs to 17 residues. CDR3 region: CASSQELEDRGLVTQYF. The CDR3 DNA follows: TGTGCCAGCAGCCAAGAACTGGAGGACAGGGGTTTGGTGACCCAGTACTTC. Full variable domain (rest looked up from reference TRBV14 and TRBJ2-5): EAGVTQFPSHSVIEKGQTVTLRCDPISGHDNLYWYRRVMGKEIKFLLHFVKESKQDESGMPNNRFLAERTGGTYSTLKVQPAELEDSGVYFCASSQELEDRGLVTQYFGPGTRLLVL.

Notes on this clone: Its ends do not fully match the called genes, so a read error is possible. The chain is built from TRBV7-7 and TRBJ1-1, with TRBD1 as a possible D gene (6 bases). The CDR3 covers 13 residues. Germline V gene sequence: CDR1 SSHAT, CDR2 FNYEAQ (reference sequence). DNA of the CDR3: TGTGCTAGCAGCTCCGACAGGACGTCTGAAGCTTTCTTT. It encodes CASSSDRTSEAFF.